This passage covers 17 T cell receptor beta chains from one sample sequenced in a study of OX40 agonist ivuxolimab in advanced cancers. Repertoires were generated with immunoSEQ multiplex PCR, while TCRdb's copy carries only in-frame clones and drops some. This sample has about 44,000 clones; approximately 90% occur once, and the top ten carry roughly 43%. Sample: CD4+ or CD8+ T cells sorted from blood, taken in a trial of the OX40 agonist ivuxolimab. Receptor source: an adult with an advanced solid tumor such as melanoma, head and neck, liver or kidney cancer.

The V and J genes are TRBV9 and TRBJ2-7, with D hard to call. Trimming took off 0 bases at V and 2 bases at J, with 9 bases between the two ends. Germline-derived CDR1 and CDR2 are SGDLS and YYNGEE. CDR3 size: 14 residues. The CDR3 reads CASSVGAETYEQYF. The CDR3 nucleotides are TGTGCCAGCAGCGTAGGGGCAGAGACCTACGAGCAGTACTTC. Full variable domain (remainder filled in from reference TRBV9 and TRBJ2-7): DSGVTQTPKHLITATGQRVTLRCSPRSGDLSVYWYQQSLDQGLQFLIQYYNGEERAKGNILERFSAQQFPDLHSELNLSSLELGDSALYFCASSVGAETYEQYFGPGTRLTVT.

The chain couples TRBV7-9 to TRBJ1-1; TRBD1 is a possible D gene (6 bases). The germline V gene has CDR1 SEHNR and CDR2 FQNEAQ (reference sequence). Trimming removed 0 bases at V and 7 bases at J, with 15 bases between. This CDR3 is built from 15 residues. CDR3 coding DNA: TGTGCCAGCAGCTTAGCACAGGGAAGGTCGATTGAAGCTTTCTTT. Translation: CASSLAQGRSIEAFF. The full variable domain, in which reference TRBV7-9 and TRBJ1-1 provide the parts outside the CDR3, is DTGVSQNPRHKITKRGQNVTFRCDPISEHNRLYWYRQTLGQGPEFLTYFQNEAQLEKSRLLSDRFSAERPKGSFSTLEIQRTEQGDSAMYLCASSLAQGRSIEAFFGQGTRLTVV.

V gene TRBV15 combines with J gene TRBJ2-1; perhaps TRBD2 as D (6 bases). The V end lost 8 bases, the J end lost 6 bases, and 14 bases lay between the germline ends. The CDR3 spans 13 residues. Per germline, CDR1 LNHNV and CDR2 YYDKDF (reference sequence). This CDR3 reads CATRGTSINEQFF. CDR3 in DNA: TGTGCCACCCGAGGGACTTCCATCAATGAGCAGTTCTTC.

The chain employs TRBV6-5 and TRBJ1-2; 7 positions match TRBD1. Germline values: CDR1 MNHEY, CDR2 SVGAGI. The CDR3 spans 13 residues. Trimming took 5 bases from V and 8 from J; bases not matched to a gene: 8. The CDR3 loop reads CASSIRGEWGYTF. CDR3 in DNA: TGTGCCAGCAGTATCAGGGGGGAGTGGGGCTACACCTTC.

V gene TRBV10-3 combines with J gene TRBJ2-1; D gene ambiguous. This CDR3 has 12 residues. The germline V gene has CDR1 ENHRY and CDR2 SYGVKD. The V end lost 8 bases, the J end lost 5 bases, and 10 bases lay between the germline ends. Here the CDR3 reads CAISWTDNEQFF. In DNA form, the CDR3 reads TGTGCCATCTCCTGGACGGACAATGAGCAGTTCTTC.

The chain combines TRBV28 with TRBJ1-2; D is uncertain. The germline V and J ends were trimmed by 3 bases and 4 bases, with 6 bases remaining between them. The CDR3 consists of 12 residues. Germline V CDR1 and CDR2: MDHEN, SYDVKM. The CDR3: CASSFGIYGYTF. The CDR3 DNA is TGTGCCAGCAGTTTCGGAATCTATGGCTACACCTTC.

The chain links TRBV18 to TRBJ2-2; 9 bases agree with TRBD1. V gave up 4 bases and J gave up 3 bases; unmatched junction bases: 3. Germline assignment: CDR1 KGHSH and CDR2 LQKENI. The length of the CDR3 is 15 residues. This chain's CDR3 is CASSHRGPDTGELFF. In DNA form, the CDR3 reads TGTGCCAGCTCACACAGGGGGCCGGACACCGGGGAGCTGTTTTTT. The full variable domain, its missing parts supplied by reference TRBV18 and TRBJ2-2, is NAGVMQNPRHLVRRRGQEARLRCSPMKGHSHVYWYRQLPEEGLKFMVYLQKENIIDESGMPKERFSAEFPKEGPSILRIQQVVRGDSAAYFCASSHRGPDTGELFFGEGSRLTVL.

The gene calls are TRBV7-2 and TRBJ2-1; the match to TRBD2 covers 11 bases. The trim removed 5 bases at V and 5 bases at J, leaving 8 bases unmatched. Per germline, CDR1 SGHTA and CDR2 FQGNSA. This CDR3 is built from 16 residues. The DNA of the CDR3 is TGTGCCAGCAGCCTCAGAGAGGGACTAGCGGACAATGAGCAGTTCTTC. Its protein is CASSLREGLADNEQFF.

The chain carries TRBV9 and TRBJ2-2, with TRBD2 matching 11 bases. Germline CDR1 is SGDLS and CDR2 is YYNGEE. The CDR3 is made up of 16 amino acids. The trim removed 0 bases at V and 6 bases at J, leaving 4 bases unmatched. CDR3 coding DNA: TGTGCCAGCAGCGTAGACCCTAGCGGGGGGTCCGGGGAGCTGTTTTTT. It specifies CASSVDPSGGSGELFF. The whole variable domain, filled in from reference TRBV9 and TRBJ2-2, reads DSGVTQTPKHLITATGQRVTLRCSPRSGDLSVYWYQQSLDQGLQFLIQYYNGEERAKGNILERFSAQQFPDLHSELNLSSLELGDSALYFCASSVDPSGGSGELFFGEGSRLTVL.

CDR3 in amino acids: CASSTTGYEQYF. Written as DNA, the CDR3 is TGTGCCAGCAGCACCACCGGTTACGAGCAGTACTTC. The gene calls are TRBV7-6 and TRBJ2-7; no clear D. Trimming pared 5 bases from V and 4 bases from J, leaving 9 bases between. The CDR3 extends over 12 amino acids. CDR1 and CDR2 from the germline V gene are SGHVS and FNYEAQ.

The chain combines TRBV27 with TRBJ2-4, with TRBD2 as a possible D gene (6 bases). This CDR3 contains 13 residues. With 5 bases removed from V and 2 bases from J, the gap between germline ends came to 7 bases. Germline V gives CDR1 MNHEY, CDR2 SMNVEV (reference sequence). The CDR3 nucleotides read TGTGCCAGCAGTGCGGGGACCAAAAACATTCAGTACTTC. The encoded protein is CASSAGTKNIQYF.

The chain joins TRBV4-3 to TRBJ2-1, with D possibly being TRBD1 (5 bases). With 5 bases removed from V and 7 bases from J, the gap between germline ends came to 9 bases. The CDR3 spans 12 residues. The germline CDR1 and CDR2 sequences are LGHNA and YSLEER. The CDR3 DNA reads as TGCGCCAGCAGCGATAGGGGTAATGAGCAGTTCTTC. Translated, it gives CASSDRGNEQFF.

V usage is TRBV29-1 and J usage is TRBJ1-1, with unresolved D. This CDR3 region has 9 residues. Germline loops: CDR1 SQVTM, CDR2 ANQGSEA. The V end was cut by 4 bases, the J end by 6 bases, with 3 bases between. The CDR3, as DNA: TGCAGCGTTGCCTCTGAAGCTTTCTTT. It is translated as CSVASEAFF.

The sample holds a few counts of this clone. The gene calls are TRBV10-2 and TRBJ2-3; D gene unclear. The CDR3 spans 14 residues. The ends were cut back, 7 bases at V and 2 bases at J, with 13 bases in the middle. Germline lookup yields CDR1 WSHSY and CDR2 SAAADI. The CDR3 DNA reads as TGCGCCAGCACTCCACGAGGCCTCACAGATACGCAGTATTTT. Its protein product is CASTPRGLTDTQYF.

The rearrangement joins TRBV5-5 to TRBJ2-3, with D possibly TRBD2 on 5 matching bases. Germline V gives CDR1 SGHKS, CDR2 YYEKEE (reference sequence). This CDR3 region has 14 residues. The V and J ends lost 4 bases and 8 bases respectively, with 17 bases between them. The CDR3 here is CASSLYPLALTQYF. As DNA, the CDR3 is TGTGCCAGCAGCCTTTACCCCCTAGCTCTTACGCAGTATTTT.

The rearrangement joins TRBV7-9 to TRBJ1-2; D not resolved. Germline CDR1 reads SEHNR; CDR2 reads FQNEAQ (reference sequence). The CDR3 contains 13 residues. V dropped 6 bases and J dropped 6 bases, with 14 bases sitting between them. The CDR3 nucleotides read TGTGCCAGCAGTTTCACCCTATCAGATGGCTACACCTTC. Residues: CASSFTLSDGYTF. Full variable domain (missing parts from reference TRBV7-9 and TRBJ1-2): DTGVSQNPRHKITKRGQNVTFRCDPISEHNRLYWYRQTLGQGPEFLTYFQNEAQLEKSRLLSDRFSAERPKGSFSTLEIQRTEQGDSAMYLCASSFTLSDGYTFGSGTRLTVV.

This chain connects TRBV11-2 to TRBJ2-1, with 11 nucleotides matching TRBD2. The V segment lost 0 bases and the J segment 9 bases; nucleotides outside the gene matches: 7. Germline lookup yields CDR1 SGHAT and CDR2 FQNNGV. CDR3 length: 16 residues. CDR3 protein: CASSLDGRLAGGEQFF. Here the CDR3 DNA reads TGTGCCAGCAGCTTAGATGGTAGGCTAGCGGGGGGTGAGCAGTTCTTC.